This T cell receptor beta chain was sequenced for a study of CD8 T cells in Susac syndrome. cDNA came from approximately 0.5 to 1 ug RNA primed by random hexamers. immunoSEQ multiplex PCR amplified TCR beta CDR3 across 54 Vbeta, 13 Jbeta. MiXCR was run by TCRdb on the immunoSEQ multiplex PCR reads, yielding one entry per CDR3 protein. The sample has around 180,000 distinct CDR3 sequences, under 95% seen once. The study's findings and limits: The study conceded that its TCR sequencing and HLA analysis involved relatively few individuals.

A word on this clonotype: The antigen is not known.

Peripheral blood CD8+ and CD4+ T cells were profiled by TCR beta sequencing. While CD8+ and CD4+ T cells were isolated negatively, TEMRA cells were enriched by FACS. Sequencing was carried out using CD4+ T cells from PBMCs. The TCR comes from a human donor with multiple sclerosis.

CDR3 sequence reads: CASRPDGGRDEQYF. In DNA form, the CDR3 reads TGCGCCAGCAGGCCCGATGGGGGGCGCGACGAGCAGTACTTC. The chain combines TRBV5-1 with TRBJ2-7; perhaps D is TRBD1 or TRBD2 (6 bases each). The length of the CDR3 is 14 residues. Germline V gene sequence: CDR1 SGHRS, CDR2 YFSETQ. V lost 5 bases and J lost 5, with 17 bases in between.